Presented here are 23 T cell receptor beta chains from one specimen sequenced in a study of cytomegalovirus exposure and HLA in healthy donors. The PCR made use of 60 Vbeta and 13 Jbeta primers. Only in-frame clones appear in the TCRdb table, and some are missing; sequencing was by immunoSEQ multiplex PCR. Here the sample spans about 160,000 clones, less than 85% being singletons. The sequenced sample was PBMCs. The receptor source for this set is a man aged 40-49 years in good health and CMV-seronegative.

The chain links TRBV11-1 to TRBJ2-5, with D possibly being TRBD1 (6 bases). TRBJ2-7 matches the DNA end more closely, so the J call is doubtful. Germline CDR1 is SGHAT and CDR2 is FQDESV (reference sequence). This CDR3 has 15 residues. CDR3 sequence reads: CASSKQDSESYEQYF. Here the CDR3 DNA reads TGTGCCAGCAGCAAACAGGACAGCGAGAGCTACGAGCAGTACTTC.

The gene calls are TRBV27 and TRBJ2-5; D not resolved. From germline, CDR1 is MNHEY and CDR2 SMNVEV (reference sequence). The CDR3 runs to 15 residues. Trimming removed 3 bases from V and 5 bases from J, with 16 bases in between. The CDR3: CASSFSVRMEETQYF. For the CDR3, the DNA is TGTGCCAGCAGTTTTTCGGTTAGGATGGAGGAGACCCAGTACTTC.

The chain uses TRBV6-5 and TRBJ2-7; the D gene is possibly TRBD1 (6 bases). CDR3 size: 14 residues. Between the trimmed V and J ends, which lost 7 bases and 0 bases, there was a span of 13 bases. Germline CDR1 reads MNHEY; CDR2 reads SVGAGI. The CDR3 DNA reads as TGTGCCAGCAAGCGCACAGGGACCTCCTACGAGCAGTACTTC. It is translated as CASKRTGTSYEQYF.

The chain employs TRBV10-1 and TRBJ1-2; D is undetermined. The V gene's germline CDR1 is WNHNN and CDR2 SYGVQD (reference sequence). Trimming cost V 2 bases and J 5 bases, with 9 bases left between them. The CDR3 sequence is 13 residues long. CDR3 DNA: TGCGCCAGCAGTGAGGACAAGTGGTATGGCTACACCTTC. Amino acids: CASSEDKWYGYTF.

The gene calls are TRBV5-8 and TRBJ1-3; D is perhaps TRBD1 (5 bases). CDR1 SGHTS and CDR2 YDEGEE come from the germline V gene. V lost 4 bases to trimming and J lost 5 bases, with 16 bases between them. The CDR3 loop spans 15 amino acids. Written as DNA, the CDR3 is TGTGCCAGCAGCCGAAACAGGTTATATCGAAACACCATATATTTT. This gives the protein CASSRNRLYRNTIYF.

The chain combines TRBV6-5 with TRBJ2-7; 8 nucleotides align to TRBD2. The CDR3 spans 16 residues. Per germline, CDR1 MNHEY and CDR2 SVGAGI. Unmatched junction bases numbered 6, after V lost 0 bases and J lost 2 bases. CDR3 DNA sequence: TGTGCCAGCAGTTACTCCGGGGGGGGGCCGACCTACGAGCAGTACTTC. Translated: CASSYSGGGPTYEQYF.

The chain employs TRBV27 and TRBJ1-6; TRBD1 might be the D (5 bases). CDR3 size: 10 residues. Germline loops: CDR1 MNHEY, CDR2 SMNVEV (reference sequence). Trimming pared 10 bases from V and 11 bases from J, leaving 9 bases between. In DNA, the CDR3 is TGTGCCACCCCGGGGGCACCCCTCCACTTT. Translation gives CATPGAPLHF.

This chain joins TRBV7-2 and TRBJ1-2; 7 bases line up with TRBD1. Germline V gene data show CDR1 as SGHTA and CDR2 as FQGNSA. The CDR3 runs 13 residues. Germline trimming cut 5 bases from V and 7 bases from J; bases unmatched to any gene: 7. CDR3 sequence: CASSPDRDSGYTF. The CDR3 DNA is TGTGCCAGCAGCCCTGACAGGGATAGTGGCTACACCTTC.

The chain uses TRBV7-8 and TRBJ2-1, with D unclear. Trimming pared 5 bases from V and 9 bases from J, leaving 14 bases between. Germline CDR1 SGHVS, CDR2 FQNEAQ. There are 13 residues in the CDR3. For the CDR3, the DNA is TGTGCCAGCAGCCTCCCCCCTGAGTCTGAGCAGTTCTTC. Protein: CASSLPPESEQFF.

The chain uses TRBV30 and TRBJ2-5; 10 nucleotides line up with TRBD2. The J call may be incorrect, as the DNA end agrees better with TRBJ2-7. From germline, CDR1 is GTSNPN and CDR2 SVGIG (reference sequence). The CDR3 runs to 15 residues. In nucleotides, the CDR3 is TGTGCCTGGAGCCCCGGGACTAGCGTCTCCTACGAGCAGTACTTC. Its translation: CAWSPGTSVSYEQYF.

This CDR3 reads CASSVTGTGNQPQHF. CDR3 in DNA: TGCGCCAGCAGCGTAACCGGGACAGGCAATCAGCCCCAGCATTTT. The gene calls are TRBV5-1 and TRBJ1-5; 7 bases align to TRBD1. CDR1 SGHRS and CDR2 YFSETQ come from the germline V gene. This CDR3 contains 15 residues. V shed 4 bases and J 2 bases; nucleotides not matched to a gene: 6.

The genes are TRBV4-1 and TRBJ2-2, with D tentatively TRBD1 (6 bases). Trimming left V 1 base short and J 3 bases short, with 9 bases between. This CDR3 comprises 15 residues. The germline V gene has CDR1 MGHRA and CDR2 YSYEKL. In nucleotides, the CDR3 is TGCGCCAGCAGCCAAGTTAGGACAGACACCGGGGAGCTGTTTTTT. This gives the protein CASSQVRTDTGELFF.

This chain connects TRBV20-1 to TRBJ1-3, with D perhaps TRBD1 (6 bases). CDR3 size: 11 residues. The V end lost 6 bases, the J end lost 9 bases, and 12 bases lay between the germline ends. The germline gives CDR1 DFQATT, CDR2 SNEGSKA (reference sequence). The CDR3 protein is CSAPRGGTIYF. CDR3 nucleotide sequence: TGCAGTGCCCCGAGGGGGGGCACCATATATTTT.

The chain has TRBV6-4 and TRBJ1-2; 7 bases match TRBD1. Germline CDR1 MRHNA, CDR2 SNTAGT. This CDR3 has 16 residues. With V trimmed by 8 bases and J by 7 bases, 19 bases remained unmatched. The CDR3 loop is CASYWEKTGSGSGYTF. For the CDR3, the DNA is TGTGCCAGCTACTGGGAAAAGACAGGGAGCGGGAGTGGCTACACCTTC.

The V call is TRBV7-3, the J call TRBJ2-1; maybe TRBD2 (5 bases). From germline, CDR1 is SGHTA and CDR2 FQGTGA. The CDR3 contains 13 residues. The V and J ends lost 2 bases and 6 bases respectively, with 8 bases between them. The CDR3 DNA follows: TGTGCCAGCAGCTTACCGGACTCCAATGAGCAGTTCTTC. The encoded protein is CASSLPDSNEQFF.

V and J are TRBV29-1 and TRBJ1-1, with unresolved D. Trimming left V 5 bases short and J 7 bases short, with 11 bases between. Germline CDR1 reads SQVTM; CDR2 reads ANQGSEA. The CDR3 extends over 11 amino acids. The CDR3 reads CSVRSGDEAFF. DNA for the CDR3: TGCAGCGTTAGGTCCGGAGATGAAGCTTTCTTT. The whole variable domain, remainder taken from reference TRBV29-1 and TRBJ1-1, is SAVISQKPSRDICQRGTSLTIQCQVDSQVTMMFWYRQQPGQSLTLIATANQGSEATYESGFVIDKFPISRPNLTFSTLTVSNMSPEDSSIYLCSVRSGDEAFFGQGTRLTVV.

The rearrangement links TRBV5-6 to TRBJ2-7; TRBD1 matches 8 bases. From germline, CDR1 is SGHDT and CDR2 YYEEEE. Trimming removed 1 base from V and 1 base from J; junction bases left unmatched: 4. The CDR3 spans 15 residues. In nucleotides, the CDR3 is TGTGCCAGCAGCTTGCACAGGGGGATTTCCTACGAGCAGTACTTC. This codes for CASSLHRGISYEQYF.

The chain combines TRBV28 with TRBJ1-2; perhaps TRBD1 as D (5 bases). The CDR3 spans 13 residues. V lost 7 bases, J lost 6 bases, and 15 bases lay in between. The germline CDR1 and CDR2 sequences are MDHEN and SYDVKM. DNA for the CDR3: TGTGCCAGCATCAACCCGGGGGGTCATGGCTACACCTTC. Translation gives CASINPGGHGYTF.

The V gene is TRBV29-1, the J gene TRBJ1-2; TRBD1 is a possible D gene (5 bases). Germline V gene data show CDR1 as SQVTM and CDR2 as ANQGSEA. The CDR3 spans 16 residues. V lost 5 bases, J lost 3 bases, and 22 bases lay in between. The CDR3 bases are TGCAGCGTTTGGGGCGTAGCGGCCTCAGGAGACTATGGCTACACCTTC. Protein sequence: CSVWGVAASGDYGYTF.

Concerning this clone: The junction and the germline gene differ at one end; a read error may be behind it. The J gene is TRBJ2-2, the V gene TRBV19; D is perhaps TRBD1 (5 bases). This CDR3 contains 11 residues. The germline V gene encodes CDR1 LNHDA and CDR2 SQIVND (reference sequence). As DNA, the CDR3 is TGTGCCAGTAGGGACACCAGGGAGCTGTTTTTT. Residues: CASRDTRELFF.

CDR3 residues: CASSFKGAGDTQYF. CDR3 nucleotide sequence: TGTGCCAGCAGCTTCAAGGGGGCGGGAGATACGCAGTATTTT. V and J are TRBV7-9 and TRBJ2-3; 7 bases line up with TRBD1. The CDR3 spans 14 residues. The J segment lost 5 bases and the V segment lost 3 bases, leaving 5 bases of the junction unmatched. Germline CDR1 SEHNR, CDR2 FQNEAQ (reference sequence).

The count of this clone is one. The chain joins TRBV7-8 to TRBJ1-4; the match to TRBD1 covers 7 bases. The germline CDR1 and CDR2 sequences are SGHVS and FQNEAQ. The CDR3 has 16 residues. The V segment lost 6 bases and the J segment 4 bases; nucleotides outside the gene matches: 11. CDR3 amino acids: CASSPHRQGLNEKLFF. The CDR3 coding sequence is TGTGCCAGCAGTCCACATAGACAGGGTCTTAATGAAAAACTGTTTTTT.

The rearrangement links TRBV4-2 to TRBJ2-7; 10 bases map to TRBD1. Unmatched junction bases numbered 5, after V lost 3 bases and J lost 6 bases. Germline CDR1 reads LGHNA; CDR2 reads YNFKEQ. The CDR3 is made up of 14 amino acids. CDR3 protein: CASSQTGGTSEQYF. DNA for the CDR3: TGTGCCAGCAGCCAGACAGGGGGCACGAGCGAGCAGTACTTC.